Below, 17 T cell receptor beta chains from the same sample are listed, as sequenced in a study of blood T cell repertoires in COVID-19. Sequencing was performed with immunoSEQ multiplex PCR; in TCRdb, only in-frame clones are kept and a portion is missing. Counted here are 210,000 or so clones, roughly 85% occurring once; the ten biggest clones make up 10% to 12%. Sequenced: PBMCs or T cells enriched from blood (not recorded which). Receptors originate from a man aged 30-40 years who had recovered from COVID-19.

The count of this clone is one. The V and J genes are TRBV5-4 and TRBJ1-3; 7 bases are a match to TRBD1. The V and J ends lost 0 bases and 4 bases, in that order; junction bases with no gene match: 7. Per the germline V gene, CDR1 is SGHNT and CDR2 is YYREEE (reference sequence). This CDR3 region has 16 residues. CDR3 protein: CASSLVPGGLGNTIYF. Here the CDR3 DNA reads TGTGCCAGCAGCTTGGTGCCAGGGGGTTTGGGAAACACCATATATTTT.

This clone showed up just a few times. The chain has TRBV19 and TRBJ2-3; D remains unclear. The V gene's germline CDR1 is LNHDA and CDR2 SQIVND (reference sequence). Deletions cut 2 bases from V and 3 bases from J, with 6 bases between. This CDR3 is built from 13 residues. The CDR3 loop is CASSITLTDTQYF. CDR3 coding DNA: TGTGCCAGTAGTATAACTCTTACAGATACGCAGTATTTT.

The chain combines TRBV6-5 with TRBJ2-7; D gene ambiguous. CDR1 and CDR2 (germline): MNHEY, SVGAGI. Trimming stripped 7 bases from V and 3 bases from J, with 16 bases between. This CDR3 contains 14 residues. The CDR3 loop reads CASMGSAVSYEQYF. The CDR3 nucleotides read TGTGCCAGCATGGGCTCTGCCGTGAGCTACGAGCAGTACTTC.

The chain joins TRBV19 to TRBJ1-3, with D possibly TRBD1 on 6 matching bases. Germline CDR1 and CDR2: LNHDA and SQIVND (reference sequence). The V end was cut by 5 bases, the J end by 0 bases, with 11 bases between. The CDR3 length is 15 residues. In nucleotides, the CDR3 is TGTGCCAGTAGTCGGGACACCAGCTCTGGAAACACCATATATTTT. Residues: CASSRDTSSGNTIYF.

The gene calls are TRBV10-2 and TRBJ2-5; 10 bases are shared with TRBD1. V lost 6 bases to trimming and J lost 5 bases; unmatched junction nucleotides: 9. The CDR3 spans 15 residues. CDR1 and CDR2 from the germline V gene are WSHSY and SAAADI. The CDR3 spells CASSAGTGDGETQYF. The DNA of the CDR3 is TGCGCCAGCAGCGCCGGGACAGGGGATGGCGAGACCCAGTACTTC.

The chain recombines TRBV12-3 or TRBV12-4 with TRBJ1-2; D ambiguous. This CDR3 has 13 residues. Deletions cut 6 bases from V and 2 bases from J, with 10 bases between. The CDR3, as DNA: TGTGCCAGCAGCCGGGGAGAGAACTATGGCTACACCTTC. It codes for CASSRGENYGYTF.

This chain uses TRBV10-3 with TRBJ1-6; 7 positions agree with TRBD1. Trimming took 6 bases from V and 5 from J; bases not matched to a gene: 4. The germline V gene encodes CDR1 ENHRY and CDR2 SYGVKD. The CDR3 consists of 14 residues. The CDR3 loop reads CAIRSGTDNSPLHF. The CDR3 DNA is TGTGCCATCAGGTCCGGGACAGATAATTCACCCCTCCACTTT.

In its sample, this clone was seen a few times. This chain joins TRBV9 and TRBJ2-7, with TRBD2 identical over 8 bases. This CDR3 has 14 amino acids. Germline CDR1 and CDR2: SGDLS and YYNGEE. Unmatched junction bases numbered 3, after V lost 1 base and J lost 3 bases. The CDR3 sequence: CASSVSAGGYEQYF. The CDR3 DNA is TGTGCCAGCAGCGTATCGGCGGGAGGCTACGAGCAGTACTTC.

The gene calls are TRBV29-1 and TRBJ2-7; D remains unclear. Germline V gene lookup returns CDR1 SQVTM and CDR2 ANQGSEA. Trimming stripped 5 bases from V and 2 bases from J, with 10 bases between. The CDR3 spans 12 residues. This CDR3 is CSVPGTTYEQYF. As DNA, the CDR3 is TGCAGCGTTCCAGGCACCACCTACGAGCAGTACTTC.

The chain is built from TRBV3-1 (or the pseudogene TRBV3-2) and TRBJ1-6, with 9 bases matching TRBD1. Germline assignment: CDR1 LGHDT and CDR2 YNNKEL (reference sequence). This CDR3 is built from 15 residues. Losses at the gene ends were 2 bases for V and 10 bases for J; bases not matched to a gene: 6. CDR3 loop: CASSQSQGAGSPLHF. The CDR3 nucleotides read TGTGCCAGCAGCCAATCACAGGGGGCGGGGTCACCCCTCCACTTT.

On this clone: One end of the junction fails to match germline, which may point to a read error. The chain links TRBV10-3 to TRBJ2-5; D is perhaps TRBD2 (7 bases). CDR1 and CDR2 (germline): ENHRY, SYGVKD. CDR3 size: 14 residues. The CDR3: CAISEGGGQGTQYF. The CDR3 nucleotides are TGTGCCATCAGTGAGGGGGGGGGCCAAGGGACCCAGTACTTC.

The rearrangement uses TRBV7-2 and TRBJ2-7; TRBD2 agrees at 10 bases. J lost 3 bases, V lost 2 bases, and 7 bases had no gene match. Germline lookup yields CDR1 SGHTA and CDR2 FQGNSA. This CDR3 spans 16 amino acids. The CDR3 sequence: CASSLQRGGPIYEQYF. CDR3 nucleotides: TGTGCCAGCAGCTTACAGCGGGGGGGTCCTATCTACGAGCAGTACTTC.

The sample holds a few counts of this clone. No DNA is shown, since the ends of the CDR3 on it are uncertain; the CDR3 is the one TCRdb lists. The chain uses TRBV6-5 and TRBJ1-1; the DNA was not compared with TRBD1, the D call given in the table. Germline loops: CDR1 MNHEY, CDR2 SVGAGI. The CDR3 has 14 residues if both end residues are counted. The CDR3 sequence is CASSSSAGRDKAFF.

The chain has TRBV20-1 and TRBJ2-7; D may be TRBD2 (6 bases). Between the trimmed V and J ends, which lost 6 bases and 9 bases, there was a span of 24 bases. Germline CDR1 and CDR2: DFQATT and SNEGSKA (reference sequence). The CDR3 sequence is 14 residues long. In DNA form, the CDR3 reads TGCAGTGCCAGTCGGGGGACCTCTACGATTGGGCAGTACTTC. The encoded protein is CSASRGTSTIGQYF.

A single count supports this clone. The CDR3 coding sequence is TGTGCCACCAGTGATTCTTATGGCACTAATGAAAAACTGTTTTTT. Translating gives CATSDSYGTNEKLFF. The chain carries TRBV24-1 and TRBJ1-4; no firm D call. V dropped 2 bases and J dropped 2 bases, with 8 bases sitting between them. The germline gives CDR1 KGHDR, CDR2 SFDVKD. CDR3 size: 15 residues.

The J gene is TRBJ1-5, the V gene TRBV11-2; the D is unclear. V was clipped by 4 bases and J by 7 bases, with 11 bases between them. The germline V gene has CDR1 SGHAT and CDR2 FQNNGV. The CDR3 is made up of 13 amino acids. The CDR3 sequence is CASSSQKSQPQHF. For the CDR3, the DNA is TGTGCCAGCAGCTCCCAAAAATCCCAGCCCCAGCATTTT.

The J gene is TRBJ1-5, the V gene TRBV3-1 (or the pseudogene TRBV3-2); D is unresolved. CDR1 and CDR2 from the germline V gene are LGHDT and YNNKEL (reference sequence). CDR3 length: 15 amino acids. V lost 1 base, J lost 4 bases, and 11 bases lay in between. As DNA, the CDR3 is TGTGCCAGCAGCCAAGGTCTCTCCCCTAATCAGCCCCAGCATTTT. Translating gives CASSQGLSPNQPQHF.